This T cell receptor (beta chain) was identified during a study of T cell repertoires in cytomegalovirus infection. As regards this clonotype: The antigen is unknown.

Via MiXCR, TCRdb re-called the reads, giving one row per CDR3 protein. The table includes a few hundred thousand distinct CDR3 sequences, just under 40% detected once. Broader study findings: The cumulative frequency of public TCR beta families distinguished individuals who carried CMV together with the relevant HLA.

Per the germline V gene, CDR1 is SGHAT and CDR2 is FQNNGV. After removal of 5 bases from V and 7 bases from J, the junction contained 10 bases not matched to a gene. CDR3 length: 14 residues. This specimen was cultured PBMCs, taken from culture after CMV antigen stimulation. The J gene is TRBJ2-7, the V gene TRBV11-2, with TRBD2 matching 8 bases. The receptor's source is a human donor in good health (CMV status not recorded). Some clones in this sample may be carry-over from other donors' samples. The CDR3 sequence: CASSLTGTSSEQYF. In DNA, the CDR3 is TGTGCCAGCAGCCTGACCGGGACTAGTTCGGAGCAGTACTTC.